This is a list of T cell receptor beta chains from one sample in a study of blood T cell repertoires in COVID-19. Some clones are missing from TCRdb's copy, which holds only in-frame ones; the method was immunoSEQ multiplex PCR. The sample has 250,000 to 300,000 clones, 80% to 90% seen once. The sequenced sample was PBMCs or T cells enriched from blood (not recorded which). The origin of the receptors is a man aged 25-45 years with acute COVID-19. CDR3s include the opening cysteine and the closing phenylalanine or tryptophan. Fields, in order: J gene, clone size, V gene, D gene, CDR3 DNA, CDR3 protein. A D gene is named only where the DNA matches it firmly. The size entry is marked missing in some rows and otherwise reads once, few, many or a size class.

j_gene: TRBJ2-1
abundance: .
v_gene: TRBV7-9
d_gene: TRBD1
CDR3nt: TGTGCCAGCAGCTCCTCCGGGACAGGGTACAATGAGCAGTTCTTC
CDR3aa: CASSSSGTGYNEQFF

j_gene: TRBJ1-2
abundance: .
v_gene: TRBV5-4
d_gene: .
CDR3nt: TGTGCCAGCAGCCCGGTTCCGGGACAAGCTAACTATGGCTACACCTTC
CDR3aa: CASSPVPGQANYGYTF

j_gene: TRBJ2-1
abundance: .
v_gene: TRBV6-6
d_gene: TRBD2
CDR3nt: TGTGCCATCCTAATTACGGGAGGAACCTACAATGAGCAGTTCTTC
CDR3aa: CAILITGGTYNEQFF

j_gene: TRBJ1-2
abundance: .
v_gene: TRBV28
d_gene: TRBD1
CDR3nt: TGTGCCAGCAGTCCCCCGACAGGGGGCGCCTATGGCTACACCTTC
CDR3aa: CASSPPTGGAYGYTF

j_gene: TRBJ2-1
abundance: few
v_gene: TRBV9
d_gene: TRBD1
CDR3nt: TGTGCCAGCAGCGCCCGGGACAGGGGCGTAAGTGAGCAGTTCTTC
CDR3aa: CASSARDRGVSEQFF

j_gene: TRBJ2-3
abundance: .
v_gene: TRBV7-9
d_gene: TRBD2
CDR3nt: TGTGCCAGCAGACGCGTCACAGATGGGGGGGAAGGTACGCAGTATTTT
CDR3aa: CASRRVTDGGEGTQYF

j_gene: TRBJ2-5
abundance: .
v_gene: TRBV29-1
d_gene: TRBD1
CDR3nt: TGCAGCGTAAGGGGACAGTACCAAGAGACCCAGTACTTC
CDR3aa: CSVRGQYQETQYF

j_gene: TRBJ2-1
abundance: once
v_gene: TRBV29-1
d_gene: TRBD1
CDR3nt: TGCAGCGTTGAAATAAGCGGGACAGGGGCGAATGAGCAGTTCTTC
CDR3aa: CSVEISGTGANEQFF

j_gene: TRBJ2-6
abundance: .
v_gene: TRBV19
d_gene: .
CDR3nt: TGTGCCAGCTCCGGGTACTCTGGGGCCAACGTCCTGACTTTC
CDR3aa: CASSGYSGANVLTF

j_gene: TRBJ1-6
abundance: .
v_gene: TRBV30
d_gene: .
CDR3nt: TGTGCCGGACGGACATACAGCTCTTCACCCCTCCACTTT
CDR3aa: CAGRTYSSSPLHF

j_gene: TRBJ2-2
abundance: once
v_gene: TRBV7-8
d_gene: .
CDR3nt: TGTGCCAGCAGCTTAGGAACTTCCTTGAACACCGGGGAGCTGTTTTTT
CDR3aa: CASSLGTSLNTGELFF

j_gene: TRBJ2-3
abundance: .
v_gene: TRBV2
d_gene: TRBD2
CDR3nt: TGTGCCACCTCCTCAGCGGGGGCCGAAGATACGCAGTATTTT
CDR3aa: CATSSAGAEDTQYF

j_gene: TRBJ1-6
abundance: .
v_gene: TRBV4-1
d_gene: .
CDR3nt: TGCGCCAGCAGCCAAAACAGGGAATGGAATTCACCCCTCCACTTT
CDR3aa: CASSQNREWNSPLHF

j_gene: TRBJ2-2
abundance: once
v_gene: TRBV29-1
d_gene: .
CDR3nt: TGCAGCGGGCTTACAGGGAACACCGGGGAGCTGTTTTTT
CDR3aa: CSGLTGNTGELFF

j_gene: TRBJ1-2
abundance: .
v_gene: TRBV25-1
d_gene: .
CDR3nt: TGTGCCAGCAGTGACCCGTCCGTGGCGGGTAACTATGGCTACACCTTC
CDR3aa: CASSDPSVAGNYGYTF

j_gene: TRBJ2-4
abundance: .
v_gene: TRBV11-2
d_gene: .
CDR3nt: TGTGCCAGCAGCTTAGAAGCCAGGGCGGACATTCAGTACTTC
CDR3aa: CASSLEARADIQYF

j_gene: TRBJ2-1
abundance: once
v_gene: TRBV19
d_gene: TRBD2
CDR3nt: TGTGCCAGTGGACAGGGATTGACTAGCGGGTACAATGAGCAGTTCTTC
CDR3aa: CASGQGLTSGYNEQFF

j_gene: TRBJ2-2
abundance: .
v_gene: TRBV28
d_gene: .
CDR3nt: TGTGCCAGCAGTTTAGGAGTAGCGGACAACACCGGGGAGCTGTTTTTT
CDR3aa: CASSLGVADNTGELFF

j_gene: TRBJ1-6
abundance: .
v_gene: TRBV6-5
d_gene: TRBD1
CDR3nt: TGTGCCAGCAGTTACCACGGACAGGGAGATTCACCCCTCCACTTT
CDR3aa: CASSYHGQGDSPLHF

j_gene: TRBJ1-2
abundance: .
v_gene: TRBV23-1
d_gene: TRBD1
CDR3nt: TGCGCCAGCAGACAATCTGACAGGGGGCATGGCTACACCTTC
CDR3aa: CASRQSDRGHGYTF

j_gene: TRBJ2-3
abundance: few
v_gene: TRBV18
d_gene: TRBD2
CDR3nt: TGTGCCAGCTCACCACCGTTGAGTAGCGGGGGGTCAGATACGCAGTATTTT
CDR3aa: CASSPPLSSGGSDTQYF

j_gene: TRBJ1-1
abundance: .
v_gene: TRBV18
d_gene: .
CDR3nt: TGTGCCAGCTCACCTGACAGATTAAACACTGAAGCTTTCTTT
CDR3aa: CASSPDRLNTEAFF

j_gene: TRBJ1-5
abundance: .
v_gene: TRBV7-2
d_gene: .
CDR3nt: TGTGCCAGCAGCTTATTGGGCAGCCATAGCAATCAGCCCCAGCATTTT
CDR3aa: CASSLLGSHSNQPQHF

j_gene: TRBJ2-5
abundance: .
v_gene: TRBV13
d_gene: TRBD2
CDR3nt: TGTGCCAGCAGCTTAGCGGTAGCGGGGGTCGGGGAGACCCAGTACTTC
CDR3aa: CASSLAVAGVGETQYF

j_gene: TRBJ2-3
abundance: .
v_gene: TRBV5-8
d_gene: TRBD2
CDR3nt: TGTGCCAGCAGCGAGGGGACTAGCGGGTGGGATACGCAGTATTTT
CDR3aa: CASSEGTSGWDTQYF

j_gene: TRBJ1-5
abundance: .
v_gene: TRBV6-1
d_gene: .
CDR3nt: TGTGCCAGCAGTGAGAGTACCGGGAGTCAGCCCCAGCATTTT
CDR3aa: CASSESTGSQPQHF

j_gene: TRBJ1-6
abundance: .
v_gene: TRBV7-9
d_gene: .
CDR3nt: TGTGCCAGCAGCTTAGGGGGAGGGATAGGTTCACCCCTCCACTTT
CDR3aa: CASSLGGGIGSPLHF

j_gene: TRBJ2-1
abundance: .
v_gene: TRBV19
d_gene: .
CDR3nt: TGTGCCAGTAGTAGGGGCCAGGGGGGTCACAATGAGCAGTTCTTC
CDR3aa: CASSRGQGGHNEQFF

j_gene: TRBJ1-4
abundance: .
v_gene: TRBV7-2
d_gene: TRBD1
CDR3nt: TGTGCCAGCAGCTTAAGGGGACAGGGGGCAACTAATGAAAAACTGTTTTTT
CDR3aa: CASSLRGQGATNEKLFF

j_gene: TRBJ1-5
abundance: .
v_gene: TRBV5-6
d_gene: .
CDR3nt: TGTGCCAGCAGCTTGAACAGAAACAATCAGCCCCAGCATTTT
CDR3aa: CASSLNRNNQPQHF

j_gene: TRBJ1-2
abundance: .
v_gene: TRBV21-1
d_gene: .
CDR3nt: TGTGCCAGCAGCTCCCGTTATGGCTACACCTTC
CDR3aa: CASSSRYGYTF

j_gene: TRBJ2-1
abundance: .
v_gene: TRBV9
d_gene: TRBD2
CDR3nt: TGTGCCAGCAGCGAGATGGGTAGCGGGAGGGGTAATGAGCAGTTCTTC
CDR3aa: CASSEMGSGRGNEQFF

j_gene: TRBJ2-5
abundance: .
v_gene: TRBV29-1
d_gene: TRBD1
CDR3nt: TGCAGCGTTGGTAAGGGGGCGGGAGAGACCCAGTACTTC
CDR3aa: CSVGKGAGETQYF

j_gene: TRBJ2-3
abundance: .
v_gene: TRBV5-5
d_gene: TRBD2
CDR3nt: TGTGCCAGCAGCACCCTAGCGGGGGGGCCTGCAGATACGCAGTATTTT
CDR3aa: CASSTLAGGPADTQYF

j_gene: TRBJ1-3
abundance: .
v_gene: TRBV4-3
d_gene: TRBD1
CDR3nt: TGCGCCAGCAGCCAAGTCGGGGGAGGGACAGGGTCTGGAAACACCATATATTTT
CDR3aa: CASSQVGGGTGSGNTIYF

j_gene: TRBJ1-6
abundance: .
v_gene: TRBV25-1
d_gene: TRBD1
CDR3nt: TGTGCCAGCAGTGGCGACAGGGGCCGGGGTTCACCCCTCCACTTT
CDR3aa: CASSGDRGRGSPLHF

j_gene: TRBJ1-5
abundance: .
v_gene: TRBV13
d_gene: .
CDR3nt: TGTGCCAGCAGCCCAGGAAGGTCAAATCAGCCCCAGCATTTT
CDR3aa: CASSPGRSNQPQHF

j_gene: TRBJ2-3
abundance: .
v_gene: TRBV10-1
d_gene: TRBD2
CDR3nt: TGCGCCAGCAGTGAGTATGGAGCGGGGGGAGATACGCAGTATTTT
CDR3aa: CASSEYGAGGDTQYF

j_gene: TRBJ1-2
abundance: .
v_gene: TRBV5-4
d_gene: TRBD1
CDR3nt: TGTGCCAGCAGCTTGCGTTTGTGGGCTGCGGACAGGGTGAGCTATGGCTACACCTTC
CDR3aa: CASSLRLWAADRVSYGYTF

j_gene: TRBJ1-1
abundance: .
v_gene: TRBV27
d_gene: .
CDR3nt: TGTGCCAGCAGTTCCAGGACCGCGGCCGGGGGTACTGAAGCTTTCTTT
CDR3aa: CASSSRTAAGGTEAFF

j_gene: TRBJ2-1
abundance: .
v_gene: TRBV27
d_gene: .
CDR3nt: TGTGCCAGCAGTTTATCCGGGGTCCTCATCAATGAGCAGTTCTTC
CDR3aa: CASSLSGVLINEQFF

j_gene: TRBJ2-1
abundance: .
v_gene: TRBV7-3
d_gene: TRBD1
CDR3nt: TGTGCCAGCAGCCTAGGGGACAGGAGAAATGAGCAGTTCTTC
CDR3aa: CASSLGDRRNEQFF

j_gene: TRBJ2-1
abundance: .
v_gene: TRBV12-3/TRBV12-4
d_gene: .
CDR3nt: TGTGCCAGCAGCCTTCGGGGGAATGAGCAGTTCTTC
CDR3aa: CASSLRGNEQFF

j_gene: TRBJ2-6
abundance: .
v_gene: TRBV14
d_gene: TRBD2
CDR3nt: TGTGCCAGCAGCCATCTAGCGGGGGTAGGGGCCAACGTCCTGACTTTC
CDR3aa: CASSHLAGVGANVLTF

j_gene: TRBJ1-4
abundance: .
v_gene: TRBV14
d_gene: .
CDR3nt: TGTGCCAGCAGCCGTCAAGTTACGAGATTCGAGGAAAAACTGTTTTTT
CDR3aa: CASSRQVTRFEEKLFF

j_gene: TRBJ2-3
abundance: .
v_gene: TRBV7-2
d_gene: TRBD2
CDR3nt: TGTGCCACCAAGACCCGACTAGCGGGAGGAGATACGCAGTATTTT
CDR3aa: CATKTRLAGGDTQYF